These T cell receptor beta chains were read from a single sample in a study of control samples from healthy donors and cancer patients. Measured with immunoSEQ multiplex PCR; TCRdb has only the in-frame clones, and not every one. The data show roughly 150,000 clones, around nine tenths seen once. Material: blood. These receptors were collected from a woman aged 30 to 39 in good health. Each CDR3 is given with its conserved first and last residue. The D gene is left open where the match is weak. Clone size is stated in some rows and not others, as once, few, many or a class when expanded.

TGCAGCGTAAAAGAATCAGGGGAAACGAGCAATCAGCCCCAGCATTTT,CSVKESGETSNQPQHF,.,TRBV29-1,TRBJ1-5,once
TGTGCCAATCTAGCGGACACCTACGAGCAGTACTTC,CANLADTYEQYF,TRBD2,TRBV2,TRBJ2-7,.
TGTGCCAGCAGTGCCCGGCGGGGGCTTAGCTCCTACAATGAGCAGTTCTTC,CASSARRGLSSYNEQFF,.,TRBV27,TRBJ2-1,.
TGCGCCAGCAGCCCCGACAGATCTTCCTACGAGCAGTACTTC,CASSPDRSSYEQYF,.,TRBV4-1,TRBJ2-7,.
TGTGCCAGCAGTCCGCGGGTGGGGACAGCATTCAGCTCCTATAATTCACCCCTCCACTTT,CASSPRVGTAFSSYNSPLHF,TRBD1,TRBV3-1/TRBV3-2,TRBJ1-6,few
TGTGCCAGCAGCTTAGCGGCAGGGAGGAAGAAGACAGATACGCAGTATTTT,CASSLAAGRKKTDTQYF,.,TRBV7-2,TRBJ2-3,.
TGTGCCAGCAGTTTAAGCCCCCCAGCGAACATTCAGTACTTC,CASSLSPPANIQYF,.,TRBV28,TRBJ2-4,.
TGTGCCAGCAGCTTAACTTTTAGCTCCTACAATGAGCAGTTCTTC,CASSLTFSSYNEQFF,.,TRBV7-9,TRBJ2-1,.
TGTGCCAGCAGTGATCGGGCCGGGGATACGCAGTATTTT,CASSDRAGDTQYF,.,TRBV9,TRBJ2-3,.
TGTGCCAGCAGTGAAAGCAGGGCCCCTCAGCCCCAGCATTTT,CASSESRAPQPQHF,.,TRBV2,TRBJ1-5,.
TGTGCCAGCAGTTTCCGGGGAGAGACCTACGAGCAGTACTTC,CASSFRGETYEQYF,.,TRBV27,TRBJ2-7,.
TGTGCCAGTAGTCCCCAGGGCAATGAGCAGTTCTTC,CASSPQGNEQFF,.,TRBV19,TRBJ2-1,.
TGTGCCAGTACTAGGTCCTCTACCTACAATGAGCAGTTCTTC,CASTRSSTYNEQFF,.,TRBV19,TRBJ2-1,.
TGTGCCAGCAGCCAAGATCCCTTTTCCGGGGGTGCCGGGGAGCTGTTTTTT,CASSQDPFSGGAGELFF,.,TRBV4-2,TRBJ2-2,.
TGTGCCAGCAGGGCCCTAGCGGGAGTGTTTTACGAGCAGTACTTC,CASRALAGVFYEQYF,TRBD2,TRBV6-6,TRBJ2-7,.
TGTGCCAGCAGCCAAGGATGGACAAACTACGAGCAGTACTTC,CASSQGWTNYEQYF,.,TRBV3-1/TRBV3-2,TRBJ2-7,.
TGCGCCAGCAGCCAAGGGGGACTAGCCCCTACAGAGACCCAGTACTTC,CASSQGGLAPTETQYF,TRBD2,TRBV4-1,TRBJ2-5,.
TGCGCCAGCAGCTGGGGACTGGACGAGTCAAGAGGGCCAAACACCGGGGAGCTGTTTTTT,CASSWGLDESRGPNTGELFF,.,TRBV5-1,TRBJ2-2,.
TGTGCCAGTAGTATGACAGGGGTAACTCTTTCTGGGGCCAACGTCCTGACTTTC,CASSMTGVTLSGANVLTF,TRBD1,TRBV19,TRBJ2-6,.
TGTGCCAGCAGCGCGACAGGTTTCGATACGCAGTATTTT,CASSATGFDTQYF,.,TRBV7-2,TRBJ2-3,.
TGTGCCAGCAGCGACGGTCTGGATATGAGCACAGATACGCAGTATTTT,CASSDGLDMSTDTQYF,.,TRBV6-2/TRBV6-3,TRBJ2-3,once
TGTGCCAGCAGCCAAGGGACCCAGAGAAACACTGAAGCTTTCTTT,CASSQGTQRNTEAFF,.,TRBV4-2,TRBJ1-1,.
TGCGCCAGCAGCTTCGAGGTCATCACTGAAGCTTTCTTT,CASSFEVITEAFF,.,TRBV5-1,TRBJ1-1,once
TGTGCCAGCAGCGCGGGTGGGGGAGGATACGAGCAGTACTTC,CASSAGGGGYEQYF,.,TRBV5-4,TRBJ2-7,.
TGCGCCAGCAGCTTGCGGCAGGGCCTTCGAGAGCAGTACTTC,CASSLRQGLREQYF,.,TRBV5-1,TRBJ2-7,.
TGTGCCAGCGGTAGGGCGCCAACCTCTGGGGCCAACGTCCTGACTTTC,CASGRAPTSGANVLTF,.,TRBV9,TRBJ2-6,.
TGTGCCAGCTCAGTGGGAGGGATACCCCCGAATGAGCAGTTCTTC,CASSVGGIPPNEQFF,TRBD2,TRBV18,TRBJ2-1,.
TGTGCCAGTAAGCCCCGTGGATCCGGGTACGAGCAGTACTTC,CASKPRGSGYEQYF,.,TRBV19,TRBJ2-7,.
TGTGCCAGCAGCACCGGACAGGGGGCAAGTGGGGCCAACGTCCTGACTTTC,CASSTGQGASGANVLTF,TRBD1,TRBV5-4,TRBJ2-6,once
TGTGCCACCAGCGGCGTTGATTCACCCCTCCACTTT,CATSGVDSPLHF,.,TRBV15,TRBJ1-6,once
TGTGCCAGCAGCCAAACTAGCGGGAGCACCGGGGAGCTGTTTTTT,CASSQTSGSTGELFF,TRBD2,TRBV4-2,TRBJ2-2,many
TGTGCCAGCAGCCAAGTAATCAGCGGGACCTACGAGCAGTACTTC,CASSQVISGTYEQYF,TRBD2,TRBV4-2,TRBJ2-7,.
TGTGCCAGCAGCTGGGGGACAGGACCAGCAGATACGCAGTATTTT,CASSWGTGPADTQYF,TRBD1,TRBV5-8,TRBJ2-3,.